Sequencing of this TCR beta chain was carried out in a study of cytomegalovirus exposure and HLA in healthy donors. Study-level results: Evidence from a later analysis indicated that most CMV-associated TCR beta chains looked HLA-restricted. Among the sequence variants, a highly shared cluster was likely an artifact of sequencing. Most TCR sequences showed up rarely, but some public TCRs showed up in many donors. Accurate prediction of HLA-A and HLA-B alleles (for most subjects) was reportedly achieved from TCR beta sequences.

13 Jbeta primers and 60 Vbeta primers were used for the PCR. The data were produced by immunoSEQ multiplex PCR, yet TCRdb's version contains in-frame clones alone and is incomplete. Among just over 150,000 clones listed, 82% were seen once. Concerning this clone itself: The antigen remains undetermined.

Germline V CDR1 and CDR2: LNHNV, YYDKDF (reference sequence). This CDR3 region has 14 residues. V gave up 2 bases and J gave up 7 bases; unmatched junction bases: 3. The rearrangement joins TRBV15 to TRBJ1-4, with 8 positions matching TRBD1. Sequencing input: PBMCs. The receptor's source is a woman between 50 and 59 years old in good health and CMV-seropositive. CDR3 nucleotides: TGTGCCACCAGCAGACGGACAGGGAGTGAAAAACTGTTTTTT. Residues: CATSRRTGSEKLFF.